The 29 T cell receptor beta chains below come from one sample, sequenced in a study of cytomegalovirus exposure and HLA in healthy donors. Researchers ran the PCR with 60 Vbeta and 13 Jbeta primers. Profiling relied on immunoSEQ multiplex PCR, and the TCRdb table lists in-frame clones only, not all of them. The sample includes roughly 54,000 clones, just under 85% of them seen just once. Sequenced input: PBMCs. Receptors were obtained from a man aged 45-65 years in good health and CMV-seronegative.

V is TRBV5-1 and J is TRBJ2-1; the match to TRBD2 covers 10 bases. The CDR3 contains 16 residues. Germline V gene lookup returns CDR1 SGHRS and CDR2 YFSETQ. Trimming took 3 bases from V and 9 from J; bases not matched to a gene: 12. CDR3 region: CASSSLPSGGATEQFF. Written as DNA, the CDR3 is TGCGCCAGCAGCTCCCTTCCCAGCGGGGGGGCCACTGAGCAGTTCTTC. The full variable domain, its missing parts supplied by reference TRBV5-1 and TRBJ2-1, is KAGVTQTPRYLIKTRGQQVTLSCSPISGHRSVSWYQQTPGQGLQFLFEYFSETQRNKGNFPGRFSGRQFSNSRSEMNVSTLELGDSALYLCASSSLPSGGATEQFFGPGTRLTVL.

This clone showed up just once. The genes are TRBV19 and TRBJ1-1; D remains ambiguous. The CDR3 has 13 amino acids. CDR1 is LNHDA and CDR2 is SQIVND in the germline V gene (reference sequence). V was pared by 4 bases and J by 3 bases, with 9 bases between. For the CDR3, the DNA is TGTGCCAGTAGTACCGGGGTTGACACTGAAGCTTTCTTT. Residues: CASSTGVDTEAFF.

The chain employs TRBV28 and TRBJ2-3; TRBD1 might be the D (6 bases). The CDR3 covers 13 residues. The germline CDR1 and CDR2 sequences are MDHEN and SYDVKM. V was clipped by 3 bases and J by 4 bases, with 8 bases between them. The CDR3: CASSFGGPDTQYF. The CDR3 DNA reads TGTGCCAGCAGTTTTGGGGGCCCAGATACGCAGTATTTT.

The DNA of the CDR3 is TGTGCCAGCAGCCCGACAGGGGAGGGCACCGGGGAGCTGTTTTTT. Amino acid sequence: CASSPTGEGTGELFF. This sequence joins TRBV13 and TRBJ2-2; TRBD1 is a possible D gene (8 bases). Germline CDR1 reads PRHDT; CDR2 reads FYEKMQ (reference sequence). CDR3 length: 15 amino acids. Between the trimmed V and J ends, which lost 5 bases and 4 bases, there was a span of 14 bases.

This clone appeared once. The chain recombines TRBV28 with TRBJ2-7, with 8 bases lining up with TRBD1. In germline, CDR1 is MDHEN, CDR2 SYDVKM. Trimming removed 6 bases from V and 2 bases from J; junction bases left unmatched: 9. This CDR3 has 15 residues. The DNA for the CDR3 is TGTGCCAGCAGCCGCCCAGGGGGCGACCCCTACGAGCAGTACTTC. Protein: CASSRPGGDPYEQYF.

This chain joins TRBV4-1 and TRBJ1-5, with no clear D. V was trimmed by 0 bases and J by 2 bases, leaving 11 bases between them. The CDR3 has 16 residues. CDR1 is MGHRA and CDR2 is YSYEKL in the germline V gene. The CDR3 here is CASSQDRGSGNQPQHF. The CDR3 bases are TGCGCCAGCAGCCAAGATCGAGGTTCTGGCAATCAGCCCCAGCATTTT.

The gene calls are TRBV2 and TRBJ2-6; 8 bases match TRBD1. The CDR3 length is 19 residues. The V and J ends lost 5 bases and 0 bases, in that order; junction bases with no gene match: 12. From germline, CDR1 is SNHLY and CDR2 FYNNEI. CDR3 loop: CASSRTPGQGLSGANVLTF. The CDR3 DNA follows: TGTGCCAGCAGTAGAACGCCCGGACAGGGACTCTCTGGGGCCAACGTCCTGACTTTC.

The chain combines TRBV2 with TRBJ2-5; 9 positions match TRBD2. Per germline, CDR1 SNHLY and CDR2 FYNNEI. V shed 9 bases and J 4 bases; nucleotides not matched to a gene: 6. There are 13 residues in the CDR3. CDR3 DNA: TGTGCCAGTAGAGCGGGGGGCGGAGAGACCCAGTACTTC. Translated: CASRAGGGETQYF.

The V and J genes are TRBV5-1 and TRBJ2-5; 11 bases are a match to TRBD1. Germline trimming cut 4 bases from V and 0 bases from J; bases unmatched to any gene: 5. The CDR3 extends over 16 amino acids. Germline V lookup: CDR1 SGHRS, CDR2 YFSETQ. The CDR3: CASSGGTGGYQETQYF. CDR3 DNA sequence: TGCGCCAGCAGCGGCGGGACAGGGGGGTACCAAGAGACCCAGTACTTC.

The chain couples TRBV6-1 to TRBJ1-1, with 9 bases aligning to TRBD1. The CDR3 sequence is 16 residues long. The J segment lost 6 bases and the V segment lost 2 bases, leaving 10 bases of the junction unmatched. CDR1 is MNHNS, CDR2 SASEGT, per germline. The CDR3 protein is CASSERAIQGAAEAFF. The CDR3 coding sequence is TGTGCCAGCAGTGAACGGGCAATACAGGGGGCTGCTGAAGCTTTCTTT.

There are a few counts of this clone. The chain uses TRBV7-8 and TRBJ2-5; TRBD1 matches at 9 bases. The CDR3 runs 15 residues. Germline CDR1 SGHVS, CDR2 FQNEAQ. J gave up 5 bases and V 5 bases, and 9 bases lay outside the gene matches. The CDR3 loop reads CASSIRQGGRETQYF. The DNA of the CDR3 is TGTGCCAGCAGCATTAGACAGGGGGGAAGGGAGACCCAGTACTTC.

V and J are TRBV2 and TRBJ1-6, with D maybe TRBD1 (6 bases). The V gene's germline CDR1 is SNHLY and CDR2 FYNNEI. Trimming took 5 bases from V and 6 from J, leaving 11 bases between them. The length of the CDR3 is 14 residues. CDR3 residues: CASSSGTSNSPLHF. The CDR3 DNA reads TGTGCCAGCAGTTCCGGGACAAGTAATTCACCCCTCCACTTT.

This clone turned up a few times. The rearrangement links TRBV7-9 to TRBJ1-1; D might be TRBD1 (6 bases). Trimming pared 4 bases from V and 4 bases from J, leaving 16 bases between. The CDR3 contains 15 residues. In germline, CDR1 is SEHNR, CDR2 FQNEAQ (reference sequence). The CDR3 coding sequence is TGTGCCAGCAGCTCAACAGGACAGACGGGCACTGAAGCTTTCTTT. It specifies CASSSTGQTGTEAFF.

CDR3 sequence (DNA): TGTGCCAGCAGCTCCCAGGGGGCGACTGAAGCTTTCTTT. Its protein is CASSSQGATEAFF. This chain joins TRBV7-2 and TRBJ1-1; TRBD1 agrees at 8 bases. Germline V gene lookup returns CDR1 SGHTA and CDR2 FQGNSA. The V and J ends lost 4 bases and 5 bases, in that order; junction bases with no gene match: 3. The CDR3 covers 13 residues.

This clone was seen a few times. The chain combines TRBV7-2 with TRBJ2-1, with 8 bases fitting TRBD2. CDR3 length: 16 amino acids. Germline-derived CDR1 and CDR2 are SGHTA and FQGNSA. The junction had 5 bases not matched to a gene; V was cut back by 4 bases and J by 0 bases. The CDR3 sequence: CASSSSGGSSYNEQFF. The CDR3 DNA reads as TGTGCCAGCAGCTCAAGCGGGGGCAGCTCCTACAATGAGCAGTTCTTC.

Remarks on this clone: The same CDR3 arises from other DNA sequences in this sample as well. The CDR3 bases are TGTGCCAGTCGAATGAGTGGACAGGCCCGGGGCACTGAAGCTTTCTTT. Its protein is CASRMSGQARGTEAFF. The chain couples TRBV19 to TRBJ1-1; 7 bases line up with TRBD1. The CDR3 runs 16 residues. V gave up 8 bases and J gave up 4 bases; unmatched junction bases: 16. Germline assignment: CDR1 LNHDA and CDR2 SQIVND (reference sequence).

The chain couples TRBV28 to TRBJ2-7; possible D gene TRBD2, 7 bases. This CDR3 comprises 16 residues. In germline, CDR1 is MDHEN, CDR2 SYDVKM. V was pared by 6 bases and J by 3 bases, with 21 bases between. CDR3 in DNA: TGTGCCAGCAGCGGAGACTTTATGCGGGGGCTCTACGAGCAGTACTTC. Its translation is CASSGDFMRGLYEQYF.

The rearrangement uses TRBV28 and TRBJ1-2; D is perhaps TRBD1 (6 bases). The CDR3 is 14 residues long. V gave up 7 bases and J gave up 4 bases, with 16 bases separating them. Germline loops: CDR1 MDHEN, CDR2 SYDVKM. CDR3 amino acids: CASTRIGGGYGYTF. CDR3 in DNA: TGTGCCAGCACAAGAATAGGGGGTGGCTATGGCTACACCTTC.

This chain joins TRBV5-1 and TRBJ1-1; TRBD1 matches 7 bases. Germline V gene sequence: CDR1 SGHRS, CDR2 YFSETQ. Trimming took 6 bases from V and 0 from J; bases not matched to a gene: 11. CDR3 length: 16 amino acids. Here the CDR3 reads CASTRQGRGMNTEAFF. CDR3 sequence (DNA): TGCGCCAGCACACGACAGGGTCGGGGGATGAACACTGAAGCTTTCTTT.

The V gene is TRBV11-2, the J gene TRBJ2-5, with 7 bases fitting TRBD1. The CDR3 spans 14 residues. V shed 8 bases, J shed 5 bases, and the junction held 11 bases outside the gene matches. Germline CDR1 and CDR2: SGHAT and FQNNGV. The CDR3 DNA reads TGTGCCAGCGGAGTTACAGGGGCCGTGGAGACCCAGTACTTC. Translating it yields CASGVTGAVETQYF.

The J gene is TRBJ2-1, the V gene TRBV2; D gene ambiguous. The CDR3 has 12 residues. Germline loops: CDR1 SNHLY, CDR2 FYNNEI. The V gene lost 3 bases and the J gene lost 4 bases, with 4 bases spanning the gap. In DNA, the CDR3 is TGTGCCAGCAGTGACAGATACAATGAGCAGTTCTTC. Its protein is CASSDRYNEQFF.

The V gene is TRBV2, the J gene TRBJ2-2; D not resolved. CDR1 and CDR2 (germline): SNHLY, FYNNEI. The CDR3 covers 13 residues. V lost 7 bases and J lost 5, with 11 bases in between. CDR3 coding DNA: TGTGCCAGCACTCTAATTGAGACCGGGGAGCTGTTTTTT. Protein: CASTLIETGELFF.

This sequence joins TRBV7-2 and TRBJ2-7, with 15 bases identical to TRBD2. The length of the CDR3 is 17 residues. V lost 2 bases, J lost 6 bases, and 8 bases stayed unmatched. Per germline, CDR1 SGHTA and CDR2 FQGNSA. The CDR3 region is CASSLSWGTSGGSEQYF. CDR3 nucleotides: TGTGCCAGCAGCTTATCCTGGGGGACTAGCGGGGGGAGCGAGCAGTACTTC.

The chain employs TRBV5-4 and TRBJ2-3; D is possibly TRBD1 (6 bases). V was shortened by 1 base and J by 5 bases, with 14 bases between the two germline ends. Germline lookup yields CDR1 SGHNT and CDR2 YYREEE (reference sequence). The CDR3 is 15 amino acids. Here the CDR3 reads CASSLSTGSVDTQYF. The CDR3 DNA follows: TGTGCCAGCAGCTTGTCTACAGGGTCGGTAGATACGCAGTATTTT.

V is TRBV5-1 and J is TRBJ1-1; the D gene is possibly TRBD1 (6 bases). This CDR3 has 15 residues. The germline V and J ends were trimmed by 6 bases and 5 bases, with 20 bases remaining between them. Germline V gene lookup returns CDR1 SGHRS and CDR2 YFSETQ. CDR3 protein: CASTGGGGRRTEAFF. In DNA, the CDR3 is TGCGCCAGCACCGGCGGCGGGGGCCGAAGGACTGAAGCTTTCTTT.

The gene calls are TRBV5-4 and TRBJ2-1, with D perhaps TRBD2 (5 bases). Per the germline V gene, CDR1 is SGHNT and CDR2 is YYREEE (reference sequence). The CDR3 sequence is 14 residues long. Trimming left V 4 bases short and J 5 bases short, with 13 bases between. Here the CDR3 DNA reads TGTGCCAGCAGCCCCTGGACCGGGGACAATGAGCAGTTCTTC. Translation: CASSPWTGDNEQFF.

The rearrangement links TRBV5-1 to TRBJ1-2, with 7 bases lining up with TRBD1. V lost 5 bases and J lost 8; bases outside the gene matches: 24. Per germline, CDR1 SGHRS and CDR2 YFSETQ. This CDR3 contains 18 residues. This CDR3 is CASSDPTTGAIALRGYTF. The CDR3 nucleotides read TGCGCCAGCAGTGACCCCACTACAGGGGCGATTGCTCTCAGAGGCTACACCTTC.

The chain uses TRBV5-4 and TRBJ2-3; TRBD2 matches 7 bases. The trim removed 4 bases at V and 3 bases at J, leaving 2 bases unmatched. This CDR3 has 13 amino acids. Germline CDR1 SGHNT, CDR2 YYREEE (reference sequence). The CDR3 loop is CASSPGGTDTQYF. DNA for the CDR3: TGTGCCAGCAGCCCCGGGGGGACAGATACGCAGTATTTT.

J is TRBJ2-7 and V is TRBV11-2; 10 nucleotides agree with TRBD1. Germline V lookup: CDR1 SGHAT, CDR2 FQNNGV. There are 16 residues in the CDR3. The J segment lost 4 bases and the V segment lost 2 bases, leaving 8 bases of the junction unmatched. CDR3 DNA: TGTGCCAGCAGCTTAAGGGGACAGGGGTCCCCTTACGAGCAGTACTTC. Translated, it gives CASSLRGQGSPYEQYF. The variable domain in full, with the rest retrieved from reference TRBV11-2 and TRBJ2-7, is EAGVAQSPRYKIIEKRQSVAFWCNPISGHATLYWYQQILGQGPKLLIQFQNNGVVDDSQLPKDRFSAERLKGVDSTLKIQPAKLEDSAVYLCASSLRGQGSPYEQYFGPGTRLTVT.